Listed here is a single TCR beta chain. The source of the sample is a study of blood T cell repertoires in COVID-19. Study-wide background: Some COVID-19 samples were acute and others convalescent; all came from the United States, Italy and Spain. From T cells, B-cell-depleted T cells, or PBMCs came the material, which was cDNA or gDNA.

Original methodology: From reference gene primer amplification, estimates of nucleated cell counts were derived. Generated by immunoSEQ multiplex PCR, the TCRdb table keeps only in-frame clones and is missing some. The V and J calls and clone size were taken over from that table, and D and trimming were inferred from the DNA. The repertoire holds approximately 260,000 clones, roughly 86% seen once, with approximately 4% in the top ten. The germline V and J ends were trimmed by 8 bases and 0 bases, with 5 bases remaining between them. Germline lookup yields CDR1 LGHDT and CDR2 YNNKEL (reference sequence). The CDR3 is made up of 11 amino acids.

Input material: peripheral blood. The clonotype was recovered from a man aged 18 to 35 with active or convalescent COVID-19. The genes are TRBV3-1 (or the pseudogene TRBV3-2) and TRBJ2-7; D is unresolved. Here the CDR3 DNA reads TGTGCCAGCCGTAACTCCTACGAGCAGTACTTC. Its protein product is CASRNSYEQYF.